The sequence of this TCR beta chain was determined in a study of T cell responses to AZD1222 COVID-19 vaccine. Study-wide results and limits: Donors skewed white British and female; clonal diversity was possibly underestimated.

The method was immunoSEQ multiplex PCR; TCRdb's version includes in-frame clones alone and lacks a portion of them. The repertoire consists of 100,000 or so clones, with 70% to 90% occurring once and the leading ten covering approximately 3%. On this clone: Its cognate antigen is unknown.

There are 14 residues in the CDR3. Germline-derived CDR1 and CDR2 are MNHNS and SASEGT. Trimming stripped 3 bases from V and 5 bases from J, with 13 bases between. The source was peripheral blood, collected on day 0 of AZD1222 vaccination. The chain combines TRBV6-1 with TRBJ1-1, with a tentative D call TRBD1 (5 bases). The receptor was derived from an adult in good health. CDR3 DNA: TGTGCCAGCAGTGATGAACAGGCGGGTACTGAAGCTTTCTTT. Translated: CASSDEQAGTEAFF.